The rows below give T cell receptor beta chains drawn from one sample of a study of blood T cell repertoires in COVID-19. The protocol was immunoSEQ multiplex PCR, while the TCRdb copy is restricted to in-frame clones and leaves out a portion. Of roughly 370,000 clones in the sample, around nine tenths were seen once. The sample comprised PBMCs or T cells enriched from blood (not recorded which). Source of these receptors: a woman aged 50 to 65 who had recovered from COVID-19. The CDR3 runs from the conserved cysteine through the conserved F or W. The D gene is left open where the match is weak. The size field is filled for only some rows; it gives once, few, many or a size class.

clone size	V gene	J gene	D gene	CDR3 DNA	CDR3 protein
-	TRBV9	TRBJ2-2	-	TGTGCCAGCAGCGTCGGGAGCGTAAACACCGGGGAGCTGTTTTTT	CASSVGSVNTGELFF
-	TRBV7-8	TRBJ2-5	-	TGTGCCAGCAGCTCCGGGGGGCCCATGGAGACCCAGTACTTC	CASSSGGPMETQYF
-	TRBV20-1	TRBJ2-7	-	TGCAGTGCCAAACCGACATCCCGTTTC	CSAKPTSRF
-	TRBV24-1	TRBJ1-1	-	TGTGCCACCTTGGCCGCCGTTGTTGCTTTCTTT	CATLAAVVAFF
-	TRBV19	TRBJ2-3	TRBD1	TGTGCCAGCCGAAAAGGGACAGTCGAGCTCGATACGCAGTATTTT	CASRKGTVELDTQYF
-	TRBV28	TRBJ1-2	TRBD1	TGTGCCAGCAGTTTAGAGGGACAGGGAAACTATGGCTACACCTTC	CASSLEGQGNYGYTF
-	TRBV10-3	TRBJ1-2	-	TGTGCCATCAGTGAGTCACCAGAGGGTGGCTACACCTTC	CAISESPEGGYTF
once	TRBV19	TRBJ1-2	-	TGTGCCAGTAGTACCGGCGACAGTTTCGGCTACACCTTC	CASSTGDSFGYTF
-	TRBV5-4	TRBJ2-5	-	TGTGCCAGCAGCTCCATCTACCGGGACAAGCAAGAGACCCAGTACTTC	CASSSIYRDKQETQYF
-	TRBV28	TRBJ1-6	-	TGTGCCAGCAGTTTAGGGGCCCCCAACTCACCCCTCCACTTT	CASSLGAPNSPLHF
-	TRBV7-2	TRBJ2-1	TRBD2	TGTGCCAGCAGCTATCAAGCGGGGCCGGGCTATGAGCAGTTCTTC	CASSYQAGPGYEQFF
-	TRBV7-9	TRBJ2-1	-	TGTGCCTATAATACCTACAATGAGCAGTTCTTC	CAYNTYNEQFF
-	TRBV19	TRBJ1-5	-	TGTGCCAGTAGTATGGGGCAGAGCAATCAGCCCCAGCATTTT	CASSMGQSNQPQHF